The 29 T cell receptor beta chains given below trace back to one sample, sequenced in a study of glioma-infiltrating T cells. TCR alpha and beta CDR3 regions were amplified from RNA using iRepertoire nested multiplex PCR. Each CDR3 protein gets one entry after TCRdb re-called the multiplex PCR reads with MiXCR. The sample gives approximately 190,000 distinct CDR3 sequences, about 32% of which show up once; just over 20% is in the top ten. The sample comprised glioma tissue, nonneoplastic brain tissue, or PBMCs (not recorded which). The receptors here all came from a human donor with low-grade glioma or glioblastoma, undergoing nonglioma brain surgery, or in good health (not recorded which).

V usage is TRBV12-3 or TRBV12-4 and J usage is TRBJ2-7, with D maybe TRBD1 (6 bases). There are 14 residues in the CDR3. V was clipped by 5 bases and J by 6 bases, with 17 bases between them. This chain's CDR3 is CASSLGGGPGEQYF. The CDR3 DNA follows: TGTGCCAGCAGTCTCGGTGGGGGCCCGGGCGAGCAGTACTTC.

This clonotype was recorded many times. This chain connects TRBV28 to TRBJ2-1; TRBD2 matches 8 bases. The CDR3 is 16 residues long. In germline, CDR1 is MDHEN, CDR2 SYDVKM. V lost 5 bases to trimming and J lost 0 bases; unmatched junction nucleotides: 6. The CDR3: CASSPQREHSYNEQFF. The CDR3 coding sequence is TGTGCCAGCAGTCCACAGCGGGAGCACTCCTACAATGAGCAGTTCTTC.

The chain has TRBV7-3 and TRBJ2-1, with TRBD2 identical over 7 bases. The CDR3 consists of 17 residues. The germline V gene has CDR1 SGHTA and CDR2 FQGTGA. Trimming at V came to 0 bases and at J to 2 bases, leaving 7 bases not matched to a gene. CDR3 sequence reads: CASSLTAASGPYNEQFF. CDR3 nucleotide sequence: TGTGCCAGCAGCTTAACGGCGGCTAGCGGACCCTACAATGAGCAGTTCTTC.

This clonotype has ten or more counts. This chain links TRBV24-1 with TRBJ2-1, with TRBD2 matching over 9 bases. This CDR3 contains 14 residues. Germline CDR1 KGHDR, CDR2 SFDVKD. V lost 5 bases and J lost 4; bases outside the gene matches: 2. CDR3 loop: CATSGLAGYNEQFF. The DNA for the CDR3 is TGTGCCACCAGTGGCCTAGCGGGGTACAATGAGCAGTTCTTC.

The sample holds many counts of this clonotype. The chain is built from TRBV28 and TRBJ2-7, with 8 bases fitting TRBD2. The V gene's germline CDR1 is MDHEN and CDR2 SYDVKM. V gave up 5 bases and J gave up 3 bases; unmatched junction bases: 9. This CDR3 has 15 residues. The CDR3 region is CASSTTGTSVYEQYF. The CDR3, as DNA: TGTGCCAGCAGTACCACCGGGACTAGTGTCTACGAGCAGTACTTC.

V usage is TRBV19 and J usage is TRBJ2-1; unclear D gene. With 5 bases removed from V and 3 bases from J, the gap between germline ends came to 11 bases. The CDR3 extends over 14 amino acids. Germline V lookup: CDR1 LNHDA, CDR2 SQIVND (reference sequence). CDR3 loop: CASSPGSIYNEQFF. CDR3 nucleotides: TGTGCCAGTAGTCCGGGTTCGATCTACAATGAGCAGTTCTTC.

V is TRBV29-1 and J is TRBJ1-1; a weak D match, TRBD1 (6 bases). The CDR3 covers 14 residues. The V and J ends lost 7 bases and 0 bases respectively, with 15 bases between them. Germline-derived CDR1 and CDR2 are SQVTM and ANQGSEA. CDR3 amino acids: CSGETGNMNTEAFF. As DNA, the CDR3 is TGCAGCGGGGAAACAGGGAATATGAACACTGAAGCTTTCTTT.

V usage is TRBV29-1 and J usage is TRBJ1-1; no firm D call. The CDR3 has 13 amino acids. V was pared by 6 bases and J by 1 base, with 12 bases between. Germline CDR1 is SQVTM and CDR2 is ANQGSEA. The CDR3 loop is CSVVAGRNTEAFF. Here the CDR3 DNA reads TGCAGCGTAGTTGCCGGCAGGAACACTGAAGCTTTCTTT.

Remarks on this clonotype: Being one base from a much bigger clone, this may be a read error. The rearrangement joins TRBV4-3 to TRBJ2-7; 14 bases match TRBD2. Germline lookup yields CDR1 LGHNA and CDR2 YSLEER. CDR3 length: 16 amino acids. This CDR3 reads CAGSPGTSGSGYEQYF. DNA of the CDR3: TGCGCCGGCAGCCCTGGGACTAGCGGGAGTGGCTACGAGCAGTACTTC.

This clonotype has at least ten counts. The rearrangement uses TRBV3-1 and TRBJ1-2; unclear D gene. The CDR3 length is 12 residues. The ends were cut back, 2 bases at V and 6 bases at J, with 7 bases in the middle. Germline CDR1 LGHDT, CDR2 YNNKEL (reference sequence). The CDR3 spells CASSQQRDGYTF. The DNA for the CDR3 is TGTGCCAGCAGCCAACAGAGGGATGGCTACACCTTC.

This clonotype was recorded at least ten times. The chain uses TRBV6-1 and TRBJ2-7; D is uncertain. This CDR3 region has 18 residues. Germline CDR1 and CDR2: MNHNS and SASEGT. V dropped 7 bases and J dropped 6 bases, with 31 bases sitting between them. CDR3: CASTLRRRTLTGPSEQYF. In DNA, the CDR3 is TGTGCCAGCACTCTGAGGCGGCGTACTCTCACCGGCCCCAGCGAGCAGTACTTC.

This clonotype was observed many times. This rearrangement joins TRBV20-1 to TRBJ2-3, with D perhaps TRBD2 (6 bases). The CDR3 totals 14 residues. The V end was cut by 2 bases, the J end by 2 bases, with 11 bases between. Germline loops: CDR1 DFQATT, CDR2 SNEGSKA (reference sequence). CDR3 in DNA: TGCAGTGCTAGACCCGGACTATACACAGATACGCAGTATTTT. This translates into CSARPGLYTDTQYF.

This clonotype was seen a handful of times. The chain employs TRBV5-1 and TRBJ1-4; D is unresolved. CDR1 is SGHRS and CDR2 is YFSETQ in the germline V gene. Between the trimmed V and J ends, which lost 0 bases and 3 bases, there was a span of 3 bases. The CDR3 runs 13 residues. CDR3 nucleotides: TGCGCCAGCAGCTTGGTTTCTAATGAAAAACTGTTTTTT. This translates into CASSLVSNEKLFF.

This clonotype has ten or more counts. This chain connects TRBV7-2 to TRBJ1-6, with a possible D match to TRBD1 (5 bases). The germline V gene has CDR1 SGHTA and CDR2 FQGNSA. V lost 1 base and J 9 bases, leaving 7 bases between the germline ends. The CDR3 covers 13 residues. In DNA form, the CDR3 reads TGTGCCAGCAGCTTAGTCAGGGTTTCACCCCTCCACTTT. Protein: CASSLVRVSPLHF.

V is TRBV12-3 or TRBV12-4 and J is TRBJ2-7, with D unresolved. Trimming cost V 0 bases and J 2 bases, with 8 bases left between them. This CDR3 is 14 amino acids long. CDR3 DNA sequence: TGTGCCAGCAGTTTAGCCCCCACGCCCTACGAGCAGTACTTC. Protein: CASSLAPTPYEQYF.

This clonotype came up many times. The chain has TRBV7-2 and TRBJ2-3; tentative D call: TRBD2 (5 bases). The ends were cut back, 6 bases at V and 2 bases at J, with 18 bases in the middle. Looked up from germline, CDR1 is SGHTA and CDR2 is FQGNSA. The CDR3 length is 16 residues. The CDR3 DNA follows: TGTGCCAGCAGTCAAGGACTGGTCTGGACCACAGATACGCAGTATTTT. As protein: CASSQGLVWTTDTQYF. The full variable domain, in which reference TRBV7-2 and TRBJ2-3 provide the parts outside the CDR3, is GAGVSQSPSNKVTEKGKDVELRCDPISGHTALYWYRQSLGQGLEFLIYFQGNSAPDKSGLPSDRFSAERTGGSVSTLTIQRTQQEDSAVYLCASSQGLVWTTDTQYFGPGTRLTVL.

This clonotype has ten or more counts. V is TRBV7-9 and J is TRBJ1-3; D possibly corresponds to TRBD1 (6 bases). V lost 3 bases to trimming and J lost 4 bases, with 13 bases between them. Germline V CDR1 and CDR2: SEHNR, FQNEAQ (reference sequence). The CDR3 runs 15 residues. This CDR3 is CASSFGGGSGNTIYF. In nucleotides, the CDR3 is TGTGCCAGCAGCTTCGGGGGGGGCTCCGGAAACACCATATATTTT.

This clonotype was observed a handful of times. The chain is built from TRBV7-6 and TRBJ1-1, with TRBD1 matching over 9 bases. The CDR3 runs 15 residues. V shed 5 bases, J shed 2 bases, and the junction held 6 bases outside the gene matches. Germline assignment: CDR1 SGHVS and CDR2 FNYEAQ. In DNA form, the CDR3 reads TGTGCCAGCAGCCCCAACAGGGGGCGAAACACTGAAGCTTTCTTT. Amino acid sequence: CASSPNRGRNTEAFF.

This clonotype was detected only a few times. The rearrangement links TRBV14 to TRBJ2-7, with 9 bases lining up with TRBD1. CDR1 is SGHDN and CDR2 is FVKESK in the germline V gene. CDR3 length equals 17 residues. J lost 0 bases, V lost 1 base, and 7 bases had no gene match. This CDR3 is CASSQGARGQGSYEQYF. In nucleotides, the CDR3 is TGTGCCAGCAGCCAAGGAGCCCGGGGACAGGGCTCCTACGAGCAGTACTTC.

The sample holds many counts of this clonotype. The rearrangement joins TRBV28 to TRBJ2-1; 9 nucleotides match TRBD1. Germline values: CDR1 MDHEN, CDR2 SYDVKM. V lost 5 bases to trimming and J lost 8 bases; unmatched junction nucleotides: 10. The CDR3 loop spans 15 amino acids. The chain's CDR3 is CASSPSGTGSDEQFF. The CDR3 bases are TGTGCCAGCAGTCCCTCCGGGACAGGGAGCGATGAGCAGTTCTTC.

This clonotype has just a few counts. The chain couples TRBV5-1 to TRBJ2-1; TRBD2 aligns across 7 bases. Trimming at V came to 2 bases and at J to 9 bases, leaving 8 bases not matched to a gene. Germline-derived CDR1 and CDR2 are SGHRS and YFSETQ. There are 14 residues in the CDR3. DNA for the CDR3: TGCGCCAGCAGCTTAGGGGAGCGGGACGGTGAGCAGTTCTTC. This gives the protein CASSLGERDGEQFF.

This clonotype was counted ten times or more. The genes are TRBV12-3 or TRBV12-4 and TRBJ1-6; no reliable D call. The CDR3 consists of 14 residues. Deletions cut 3 bases from V and 0 bases from J, with 3 bases between. CDR3: CASSFSSYNSPLHF. Here the CDR3 DNA reads TGTGCCAGCAGTTTTAGCTCCTATAATTCACCCCTCCACTTT.

This clonotype was counted at least ten times. The CDR3 sequence: CASSHEETGSPEAFF. In DNA form, the CDR3 reads TGCGCCAGCAGCCATGAAGAGACAGGGTCGCCTGAAGCTTTCTTT. The rearrangement uses TRBV4-3 and TRBJ1-1; TRBD1 matches 7 bases. This CDR3 has 15 amino acids. CDR1 is LGHNA, CDR2 YSLEER, per germline. Unmatched junction bases numbered 10, after V lost 3 bases and J lost 6 bases.

This clonotype was counted ten times or more. The chain is built from TRBV7-2 and TRBJ1-4, with 8 bases matching TRBD1. The CDR3 spans 14 residues. Germline lookup yields CDR1 SGHTA and CDR2 FQGNSA. With V trimmed by 4 bases and J by 5 bases, 3 bases remained unmatched. The CDR3 bases are TGTGCCAGCAGCTACGACAGGGGAAATGAAAAACTGTTTTTT. Protein sequence: CASSYDRGNEKLFF.

The CDR3 DNA reads as TGTGCCAGCAGCTGGGGGGGGCCCCTCGAAGTGAAATCTGGAAACACCATATATTTT. This encodes CASSWGGPLEVKSGNTIYF. This chain uses TRBV12-3 or TRBV12-4 with TRBJ1-3; tentative D call: TRBD1 (6 bases). This CDR3 has 19 amino acids. V gave up 6 bases and J gave up 1 base, with 25 bases separating them.

This clonotype was recorded many times. The V gene is TRBV3-1, the J gene TRBJ2-1; D not resolved. Germline V gives CDR1 LGHDT, CDR2 YNNKEL (reference sequence). V lost 2 bases to trimming and J lost 2 bases, with 10 bases between them. The CDR3 is 15 residues long. The CDR3: CASSQSPWPYNEQFF. For the CDR3, the DNA is TGTGCCAGCAGCCAAAGCCCCTGGCCCTACAATGAGCAGTTCTTC.

This clonotype showed up many times. The V and J genes are TRBV6-1 and TRBJ1-1; 7 nucleotides match TRBD1. This CDR3 is 13 amino acids long. Germline CDR1 reads MNHNS; CDR2 reads SASEGT. V was clipped by 7 bases and J by 2 bases; unmatched bases: 4. This CDR3 reads CASTGGANTEAFF. CDR3 sequence (DNA): TGTGCCAGCACAGGGGGTGCAAACACTGAAGCTTTCTTT.

This chain links TRBV7-9 with TRBJ1-4; D might be TRBD1 (5 bases). Germline V CDR1 and CDR2: SEHNR, FQNEAQ (reference sequence). This CDR3 is 15 amino acids long. Trimming stripped 6 bases from V and 0 bases from J, with 11 bases between. In nucleotides, the CDR3 is TGTGCCAGCAGGCCCCCGGGACCAACTAATGAAAAACTGTTTTTT. It is translated as CASRPPGPTNEKLFF.

To note about this clonotype: It may be a read error: a sequence one base away is much more abundant. The V and J genes are TRBV19 and TRBJ1-5; D is unclear. Germline loops: CDR1 LNHDA, CDR2 SQIVND (reference sequence). The ends were cut back, 5 bases at V and 4 bases at J, with 15 bases in the middle. This CDR3 has 15 residues. This chain's CDR3 is CASSVQRARNQPQHF. The CDR3 DNA reads TGTGCCAGTAGTGTACAGAGGGCACGTAATCAGCCCCAGCATTTT.